This TCR beta chain was retrieved from a study of T cell responses to AZD1222 COVID-19 vaccine. Here immunoSEQ multiplex PCR was the method, and the copy in TCRdb shows in-frame clones only, minus some. The sample lists more than 250,000 clones; just over 90% were seen once. CDR3 length: 14 residues. Trimming pared 0 bases from V and 4 bases from J, leaving 8 bases between. Germline V gene sequence: CDR1 SGDLS, CDR2 YYNGEE. The TCR originated in an adult in good health. V and J are TRBV9 and TRBJ2-1, with D perhaps given as TRBD1 or TRBD2 (5 bases each). The material sequenced was peripheral blood, taken on day 0 of AZD1222 vaccination. CDR3 residues: CASSVEGTYNEQFF. The CDR3 region has the DNA TGTGCCAGCAGCGTAGAGGGGACGTACAATGAGCAGTTCTTC.